Listed below are T cell receptor beta chains from one sample, sequenced in a study of cytomegalovirus exposure and HLA in healthy donors. Sequencing was performed with immunoSEQ multiplex PCR; in TCRdb, only in-frame clones are kept and a portion is missing. The top ten clones hold 2.5% to 3.5% of a sample with 150,000 to 200,000 clones, under 80% of them seen once. Material for sequencing was PBMCs. The receptors were gathered from a man aged 35 to 55 in good health and CMV-seronegative. The CDR3 runs from the conserved cysteine through the conserved F or W. The order of the fields is V gene, J gene, D gene, clone size, CDR3 DNA, CDR3 protein. The D gene is left open where the match is weak. Clone size is stated in some rows and not others, as once, few, many or a class when expanded.

TRBV5-1	TRBJ2-2	TRBD2	-	TGCGCCAGCAGCGGGGGTCTAGCGGGAAGGACCGGGGAGCTGTTTTTT	CASSGGLAGRTGELFF
TRBV4-1	TRBJ2-3	TRBD2	-	TGCGCCAGCAGCCAAGTGACGACTAGCGGCACAGATACGCAGTATTTT	CASSQVTTSGTDTQYF
TRBV2	TRBJ2-7	TRBD2	-	TGTGCCAGCAGGGCCGGGACTAGCGGGACCGAGCAGTACTTC	CASRAGTSGTEQYF
TRBV7-2	TRBJ1-1	TRBD1	few	TGTGCCAGCAGCTTTGACAGGGGGGACACTGAAGCTTTCTTT	CASSFDRGDTEAFF
TRBV13	TRBJ2-2	TRBD1	-	TGTGCCAGCAGTCCGGTGACAGGGGACACCGGGGAGCTGTTTTTT	CASSPVTGDTGELFF
TRBV6-4	TRBJ1-5	TRBD1	-	TGTGCCAGCAGTGAAACAGGGGGTGAGCAGCCCCAGCATTTT	CASSETGGEQPQHF
TRBV28	TRBJ2-7	TRBD2	-	TGTGCCAGCAGTTCCACCCGCCTAGCGGGCACCCTCTACGAGCAGTACTTC	CASSSTRLAGTLYEQYF
TRBV4-1	TRBJ2-2	-	few	TGCGCCAGCAGCCAAGATAGGGGCCGGACCGGGGAGCTGTTTTTT	CASSQDRGRTGELFF
TRBV7-7	TRBJ2-3	TRBD2	once	TGTGCTAGCAGCTTTAGCGGGAGGGCTGCTACGCAGTATTTT	CASSFSGRAATQYF
TRBV11-2	TRBJ2-7	-	-	TGTGCCAGCAGCCAATCCTACGAGCAGTACTTC	CASSQSYEQYF
TRBV30	TRBJ1-2	TRBD1	-	TGTGCCTTCTCCAGGGGACAGGGAAACTATGGCTACACCTTC	CAFSRGQGNYGYTF
TRBV4-1	TRBJ2-7	-	-	TGCGCCAGCAGCCTGAGGACAGACAGCTCCTACGAGCAGTACTTC	CASSLRTDSSYEQYF
TRBV5-6	TRBJ2-7	TRBD1	-	TGTGCCAGCAGCTGGGGGGACAGGGAAGTGGGAGAGCAGTACTTC	CASSWGDREVGEQYF
TRBV5-1	TRBJ2-1	-	once	TGCGCCAGCAGCTTAAGAGATAGCTCCTACAATGAGCAGTTCTTC	CASSLRDSSYNEQFF
TRBV7-2	TRBJ2-7	-	-	TGTGCCAGCAGCTTACTCGGTTATGCCTACGAGCAGTACTTC	CASSLLGYAYEQYF
TRBV5-5	TRBJ1-4	-	-	TGTGCCAGCAGCTTGGCTAGCTGGAGAGAGGAAAAACTGTTTTTT	CASSLASWREEKLFF
TRBV7-2	TRBJ2-1	TRBD2	few	TGTGCCAGCAGCTTAGCGCCCACTAGCGGTTACAGGGTCTTC	CASSLAPTSGYRVF
TRBV4-1	TRBJ2-3	TRBD2	-	TGCGCCAGCAGCCCCTGGAAGGGCGGGGGAGGCACAGATACGCAGTATTTT	CASSPWKGGGGTDTQYF
TRBV9	TRBJ1-1	TRBD1	-	TGTGCCAGCAGCCCTAACAGGGGTGGCACTGAAGCTTTCTTT	CASSPNRGGTEAFF
TRBV4-2	TRBJ2-4	TRBD1	-	TGTGCCAGCAGCCAAGTCCAGGGGACAGGGATCCCAAAGAACATTCAGTACTTC	CASSQVQGTGIPKNIQYF
TRBV5-1	TRBJ2-7	TRBD1	-	TGCGCCAGCAGCTTGGGGGACAGGGGGCACGAGCAGTACTTC	CASSLGDRGHEQYF
TRBV4-1	TRBJ1-2	-	once	TGCGCCGGCAGCCAAGGAAGAGGGGAGGTGTATGGCTACACCTTC	CAGSQGRGEVYGYTF
TRBV7-2	TRBJ2-7	TRBD2	-	TGTGCCAGCAGCTTCACAGCGGGGCACTCCTACGAGCAGTACTTC	CASSFTAGHSYEQYF
TRBV2	TRBJ1-2	-	-	TGTGCCAGCAACGGTAACTATGGCTACACCTTC	CASNGNYGYTF
TRBV9	TRBJ2-7	TRBD2	-	TGTGCCAGCAGCGTAGATAGCGGGATAGGCTACGAGCAGTACTTC	CASSVDSGIGYEQYF
TRBV6-5	TRBJ1-2	-	-	TGTGCCAGCAGTTACTCACAGAGTTTGAGCTACACCTTC	CASSYSQSLSYTF
TRBV11-2	TRBJ1-2	TRBD1	-	TGTGCCAGCAGCCCCTCGGGACAGTTCTATGGCTACACCTTC	CASSPSGQFYGYTF
TRBV29-1	TRBJ1-1	-	few	TGCAGCGTTGAAGGGGGAGGGGGGACTGAAGCTTTCTTT	CSVEGGGGTEAFF
TRBV18	TRBJ2-7	TRBD1	-	TGTGCCAGCTCATATGGGACAGACTACGAGCAGTACTTC	CASSYGTDYEQYF
TRBV4-2	TRBJ2-1	TRBD2	-	TGTGCCAGCAGCCAAGAGGGAGCGGGGGGTTTGCAGTTCTTC	CASSQEGAGGLQFF
TRBV7-7	TRBJ2-7	TRBD2	-	TGTGCCAGCAGACCAAGCCCAGCGGGGGGACTTGTCGAGCAGTACTTC	CASRPSPAGGLVEQYF
TRBV19	TRBJ1-1	-	-	TGTGCCAGTAGCCCCGCGACAAGTAACACTGAAGCTTTCTTT	CASSPATSNTEAFF
TRBV5-4	TRBJ1-4	-	-	TGTGCCAGCAGCGAGGGTGGAAGGTCGGGGGAAAAACTGTTTTTT	CASSEGGRSGEKLFF
TRBV6-5	TRBJ2-3	-	-	TGTGCCAGCAGATTCCGGGGGTCTAGCACAGATACGCAGTATTTT	CASRFRGSSTDTQYF
TRBV20-1	TRBJ1-1	-	-	TGCAGTGCTTTCCGGAACACTGAAGCTTTCTTT	CSAFRNTEAFF
TRBV2	TRBJ1-2	TRBD1	-	TGTGCCAGCAGTGTCCCCGGGACAGGCAAATGGTATGGCTACACCTTC	CASSVPGTGKWYGYTF
TRBV30	TRBJ1-4	-	-	TGTGCCTGGAGACAGGGAGGGGGGAATGAAAAACTGTTTTTT	CAWRQGGGNEKLFF
TRBV14	TRBJ2-3	-	-	TGTGCCAGCTCGGGGTCCACAGATACGCAGTATTTT	CASSGSTDTQYF
TRBV5-1	TRBJ1-1	-	-	TGCGCCAGCAGCTTAGTGGGCAGAGAGAACACTGAAGCTTTCTTT	CASSLVGRENTEAFF
TRBV2	TRBJ2-7	TRBD1	-	TGTGCCAGCAGTCGCCGGGACAGAGTTTACGAGCAGTACTTC	CASSRRDRVYEQYF
TRBV14	TRBJ1-3	-	-	TGTGCCAGCAGCCAACTCCGGGCAGGGTTGGGAAACACCATATATTTT	CASSQLRAGLGNTIYF
TRBV5-1	TRBJ2-3	-	-	TGCGCCAGCAGCGTAGACTTCACAGATACGCAGTATTTT	CASSVDFTDTQYF
TRBV27	TRBJ2-3	TRBD2	-	TGTGCCAGCAGTTTAGCGGGGGGCACAGATACGCAGTATTTT	CASSLAGGTDTQYF
TRBV5-6	TRBJ2-1	-	-	TGTGCCAGCAGCATAAATAGACAGGCGCGGGAGCAGTTCTTC	CASSINRQAREQFF
TRBV7-9	TRBJ2-6	-	-	TGTGCCAGCAGCTTATCGCGAGGCTCTGGGGCCAACGTCCTGACTTTC	CASSLSRGSGANVLTF
TRBV6-1	TRBJ2-1	TRBD2	-	TGTGCCAGCAGTGGATCATTACTAGCGGGAGGGCTTGGTGAGCAGTTCTTC	CASSGSLLAGGLGEQFF
TRBV12-5	TRBJ2-3	-	-	TGTGCTAGTGGTTTGGTACCTGGCTCCTCCACAGATACGCAGTATTTT	CASGLVPGSSTDTQYF
TRBV7-9	TRBJ2-1	-	once	TGTTCCAGCAGCCCCGAGGGTGAGCAGTTCTTC	CSSSPEGEQFF
TRBV4-1	TRBJ2-4	TRBD2	-	TGCGCCAGCAGCCAACCGCGGGAGGGGAAAAACATTCAGTACTTC	CASSQPREGKNIQYF
TRBV6-1	TRBJ2-3	-	-	TGTGCCAGCAGTGAAGGCGCCAGGCTAAGCACAGATACGCAGTATTTT	CASSEGARLSTDTQYF
TRBV6-5	TRBJ1-2	-	-	TGTGCCAGCAGTTCTTGGACAGTTAACTATGGCTACACCTTC	CASSSWTVNYGYTF
TRBV28	TRBJ2-5	TRBD2	once	TGTGCCAGCAGTTTACGTATGATTAGCGGGGCCCTCGGGGAGACCCAGTACTTC	CASSLRMISGALGETQYF
TRBV5-1	TRBJ2-7	TRBD2	-	TGCGCCAGCAGCCATACCGGGACTAGCGGCTACGAGCAGTACTTC	CASSHTGTSGYEQYF
TRBV19	TRBJ2-1	TRBD2	-	TGTGCCAGTAGTATGGTAGCGGGAGGGCCCGGTGAGCAGTTCTTC	CASSMVAGGPGEQFF
TRBV6-6	TRBJ2-5	-	-	TGTGCCAGCAGTTACCTTGCGGACAGGGAGGGAGAGACCCAGTACTTC	CASSYLADREGETQYF
TRBV19	TRBJ2-7	-	-	TGTGCCAGTAGTATAGAAGGGACACTTAGCTCCTACGAGCAGTACTTC	CASSIEGTLSSYEQYF
TRBV7-2	TRBJ2-1	-	-	TGTGCCAGCAGCTTAACACAGGGCTACAATGAGCAGTTCTTC	CASSLTQGYNEQFF